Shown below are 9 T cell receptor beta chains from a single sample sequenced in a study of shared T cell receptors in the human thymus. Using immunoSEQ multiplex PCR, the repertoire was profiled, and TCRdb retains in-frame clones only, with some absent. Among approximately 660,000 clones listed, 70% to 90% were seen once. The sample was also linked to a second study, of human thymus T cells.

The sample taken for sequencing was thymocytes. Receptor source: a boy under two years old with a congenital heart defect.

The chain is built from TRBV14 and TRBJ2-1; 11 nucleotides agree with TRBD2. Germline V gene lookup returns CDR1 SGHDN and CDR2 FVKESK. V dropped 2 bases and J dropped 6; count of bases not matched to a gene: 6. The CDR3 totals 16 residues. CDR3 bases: TGTGCCAGCAGCCAACCGACTAGCGGGAAGTCCAATGAGCAGTTCTTC. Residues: CASSQPTSGKSNEQFF.

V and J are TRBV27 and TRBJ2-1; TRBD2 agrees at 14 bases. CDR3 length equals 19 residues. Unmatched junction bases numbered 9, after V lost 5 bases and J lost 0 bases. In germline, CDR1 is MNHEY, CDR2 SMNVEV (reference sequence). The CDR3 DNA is TGTGCCAGCAGTCCATCGACTAGCGGGAGGGCGAACTCCTACAATGAGCAGTTCTTC. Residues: CASSPSTSGRANSYNEQFF.

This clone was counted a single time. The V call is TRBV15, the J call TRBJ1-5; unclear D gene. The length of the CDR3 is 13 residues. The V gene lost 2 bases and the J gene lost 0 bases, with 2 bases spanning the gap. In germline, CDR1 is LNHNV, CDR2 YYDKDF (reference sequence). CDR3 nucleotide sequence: TGTGCCACCAGCAGACTTAGCAATCAGCCCCAGCATTTT. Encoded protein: CATSRLSNQPQHF.

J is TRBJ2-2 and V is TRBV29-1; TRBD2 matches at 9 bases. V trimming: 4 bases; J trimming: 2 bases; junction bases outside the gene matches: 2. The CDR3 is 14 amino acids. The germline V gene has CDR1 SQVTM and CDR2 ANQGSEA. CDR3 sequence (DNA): TGCAGCGTTGCTAGCGGGGAAAACACCGGGGAGCTGTTTTTT. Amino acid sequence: CSVASGENTGELFF.

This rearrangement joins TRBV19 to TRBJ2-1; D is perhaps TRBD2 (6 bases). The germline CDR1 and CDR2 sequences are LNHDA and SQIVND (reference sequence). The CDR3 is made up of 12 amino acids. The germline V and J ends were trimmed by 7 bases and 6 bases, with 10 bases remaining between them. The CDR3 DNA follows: TGTGCCAGTACTGGAGGGAGCAATGAGCAGTTCTTC. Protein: CASTGGSNEQFF.

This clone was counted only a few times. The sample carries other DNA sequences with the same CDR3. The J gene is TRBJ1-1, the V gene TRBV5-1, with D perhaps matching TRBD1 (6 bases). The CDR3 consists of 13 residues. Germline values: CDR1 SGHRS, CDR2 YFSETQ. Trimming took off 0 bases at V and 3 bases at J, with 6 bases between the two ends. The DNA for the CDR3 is TGCGCCAGCAGCTTGGCAGGGGACACTGAAGCTTTCTTT. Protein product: CASSLAGDTEAFF.

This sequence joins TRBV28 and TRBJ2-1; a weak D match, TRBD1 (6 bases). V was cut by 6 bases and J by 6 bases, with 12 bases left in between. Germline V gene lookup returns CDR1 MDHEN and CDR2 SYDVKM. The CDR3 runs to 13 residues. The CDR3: CASSRPGVNEQFF. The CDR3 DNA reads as TGTGCCAGCAGCAGACCAGGGGTCAATGAGCAGTTCTTC.

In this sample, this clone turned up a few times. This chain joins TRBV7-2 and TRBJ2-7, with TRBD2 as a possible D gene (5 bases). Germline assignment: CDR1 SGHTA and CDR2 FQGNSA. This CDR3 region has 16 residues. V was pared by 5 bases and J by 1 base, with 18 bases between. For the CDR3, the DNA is TGTGCCAGCAGCCCTCTTTACGGCGGGCGGTCCTACGAGCAGTACTTC. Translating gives CASSPLYGGRSYEQYF.

This CDR3 reads CASTHVTGTLTSYEQYF. The CDR3 coding sequence is TGTGCCAGCACCCACGTTACCGGGACTTTAACCTCCTACGAGCAGTACTTC. V usage is TRBV12-1 and J usage is TRBJ2-7; TRBD2 is taken as the D call from the table, unchecked against the DNA. TRBV12-1 counts as a pseudogene. The CDR3 runs to 17 residues.